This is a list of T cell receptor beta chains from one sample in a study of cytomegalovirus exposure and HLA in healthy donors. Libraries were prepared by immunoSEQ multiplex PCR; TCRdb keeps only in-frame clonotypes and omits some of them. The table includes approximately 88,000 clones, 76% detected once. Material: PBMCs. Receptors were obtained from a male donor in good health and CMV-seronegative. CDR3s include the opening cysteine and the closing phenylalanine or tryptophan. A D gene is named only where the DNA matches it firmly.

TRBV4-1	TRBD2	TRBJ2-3	CASSGKGLASTDTQYF
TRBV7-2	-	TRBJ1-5	CASSPDSDQPQHF
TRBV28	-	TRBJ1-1	CASTPAGATPNTEAFF
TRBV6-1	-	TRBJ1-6	CASSDTKNSPLHF
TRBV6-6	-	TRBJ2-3	CASGPPVPSTDTQYF
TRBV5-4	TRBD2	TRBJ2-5	CASSQETSAETQYF
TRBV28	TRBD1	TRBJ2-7	CASSLRQGGEQYF
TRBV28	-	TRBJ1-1	CASSLSNTEAFF
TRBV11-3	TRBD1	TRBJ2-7	CASSMGQGNEQYF
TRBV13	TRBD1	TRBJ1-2	CASSKSKDRLNYGYTF
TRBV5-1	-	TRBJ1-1	CASSLLSMTANTEAFF
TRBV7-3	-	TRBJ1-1	CASSSQSNTEAFF
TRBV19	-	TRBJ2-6	CASRDSGSGANVLTF
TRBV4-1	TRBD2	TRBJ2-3	CASSQFLSGGSDTQYF
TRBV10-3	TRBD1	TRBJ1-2	CAISDWTGGDSGYTF
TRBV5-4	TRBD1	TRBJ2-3	CASSLDRGRDTQYF
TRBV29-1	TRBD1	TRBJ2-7	CSVKDRGLEQYF
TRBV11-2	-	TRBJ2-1	CASSLPVLDYNEQFF
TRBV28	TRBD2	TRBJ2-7	CASSLGLAGPYEQYF
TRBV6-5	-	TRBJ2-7	CASRAGDPFYEQYF
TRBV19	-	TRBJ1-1	CASSGGPEAFF
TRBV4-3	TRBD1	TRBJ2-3	CASSQDYRGSPDTQYF
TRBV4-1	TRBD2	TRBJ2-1	CASSQDTSGLFEQFF
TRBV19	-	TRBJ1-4	CASSILGAGNEKLFF
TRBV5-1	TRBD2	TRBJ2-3	CASTLAGSSTDTQYF
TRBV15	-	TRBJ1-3	CATSREAVAGNTIYF
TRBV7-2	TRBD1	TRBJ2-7	CASSLEGTGAYEQYF
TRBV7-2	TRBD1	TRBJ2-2	CASSSRDRYTGELFF
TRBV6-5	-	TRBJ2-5	CASSSGLKTQYF
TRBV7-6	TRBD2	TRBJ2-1	CASSSPTSGRNNEQFF
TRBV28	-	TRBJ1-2	CASSFIGRSNYGYTF
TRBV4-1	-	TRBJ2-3	CASSQESAASTDTQYF
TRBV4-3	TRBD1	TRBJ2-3	CASSQGDRGPGPDTQYF
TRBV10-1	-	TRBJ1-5	CASSDNSYQPQHF
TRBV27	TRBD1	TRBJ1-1	CASSLKAGTGLNTEAFF
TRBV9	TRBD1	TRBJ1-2	CASSTGQGDYGYTF
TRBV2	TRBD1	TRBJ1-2	CASSEAQDRVRGYTF
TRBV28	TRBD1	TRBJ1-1	CASSNLGEGGPGGTEAFF
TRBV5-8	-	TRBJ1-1	CASSWDYLTEAFF
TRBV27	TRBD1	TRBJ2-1	CASSSGTVSYNEQFF
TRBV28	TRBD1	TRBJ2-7	CASSHRGREAYEQYF
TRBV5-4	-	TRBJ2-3	CASSWRLTSTDTQYF
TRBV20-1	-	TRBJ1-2	CSGEENYGYTF
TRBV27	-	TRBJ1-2	CASGGTTSGYTF
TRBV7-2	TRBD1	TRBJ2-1	CASRPDKGAFEQFF
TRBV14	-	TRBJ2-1	CASSQFNSRYNEQFF
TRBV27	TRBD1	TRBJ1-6	CASSLGTGNSPLHF
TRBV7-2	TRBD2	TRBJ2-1	CASSLPILAVKSYNEQFF
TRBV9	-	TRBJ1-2	CASNEQGSYGYTF
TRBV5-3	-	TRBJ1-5	CARSFNRDKEFYQPQHF
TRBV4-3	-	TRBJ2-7	CASSQGSSPDLHPYEQYF
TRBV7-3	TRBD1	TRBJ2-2	CASSPGTVTGELFF
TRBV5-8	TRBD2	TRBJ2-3	CASSWGLAGSTDTQYF